These 29 T cell receptor beta chains share one sample of origin, sequenced in a study of T cells in Graves' hyperthyroidism and ophthalmopathy. RNA transcripts provided the source from which TCR beta CDR3 regions were amplified. Carried out on the TCR CDR3, a first-round RT-PCR used the HTBI primer set. TCRdb itself ran the multiplex PCR reads through MiXCR, one entry per CDR3 protein. In the table there are a few hundred thousand distinct CDR3 sequences, roughly 18% of which are singletons. Material: blood. The receptor source for this set is a man aged 35 to 55 with Graves' hyperthyroidism.

The chain recombines TRBV3-1 with TRBJ2-1; 8 nucleotides line up with TRBD1. This CDR3 spans 15 amino acids. Germline V gene lookup returns CDR1 LGHDT and CDR2 YNNKEL (reference sequence). The V and J ends lost 3 bases and 6 bases, in that order; junction bases with no gene match: 7. CDR3 sequence reads: CASSHSGTGSNEQFF. The CDR3 nucleotides read TGTGCCAGCAGCCATTCCGGGACAGGTTCCAATGAGCAGTTCTTC.

This clonotype was seen a few times. The rearrangement links TRBV5-1 to TRBJ1-3; D possibly corresponds to TRBD1 (5 bases). Trimming took off 2 bases at V and 4 bases at J, with 10 bases between the two ends. CDR1 SGHRS and CDR2 YFSETQ come from the germline V gene. CDR3 length: 14 residues. The CDR3 loop is CASSFQGEGNTIYF. CDR3 sequence (DNA): TGCGCCAGCAGCTTTCAGGGTGAGGGAAACACCATATATTTT.

The chain recombines TRBV20-1 with TRBJ2-1; D remains ambiguous. The CDR3 length is 12 residues. V lost 5 bases to trimming and J lost 5 bases, with 10 bases between them. From germline, CDR1 is DFQATT and CDR2 SNEGSKA (reference sequence). CDR3 in amino acids: CSALSPDNEQFF. CDR3 nucleotide sequence: TGCAGTGCTCTCTCCCCCGACAATGAGCAGTTCTTC.

Many counts were recorded for this clonotype. This sequence joins TRBV28 and TRBJ1-5, with TRBD1 as a possible D gene (5 bases). V lost 6 bases and J lost 14, with 20 bases in between. The CDR3 consists of 13 residues. Germline V gene lookup returns CDR1 MDHEN and CDR2 SYDVKM. CDR3 region: CASSPGPKRSKHF. As DNA, the CDR3 is TGTGCCAGCAGCCCGGGACCGAAAAGATCCAAGCATTTT.

This clonotype was seen only a few times. The rearrangement uses TRBV12-3 or TRBV12-4 and TRBJ2-1; 7 bases are shared with TRBD1. J gave up 3 bases and V 6 bases, and 11 bases lay outside the gene matches. The CDR3 contains 16 residues. CDR3 protein: CASSQGGRGGYNEQFF. The CDR3 nucleotides are TGTGCCAGCAGCCAAGGGGGCAGGGGTGGCTACAATGAGCAGTTCTTC.

This clonotype appeared a few times. The rearrangement joins TRBV27 to TRBJ2-3; possibly TRBD1 for D (6 bases). The CDR3 is made up of 17 amino acids. The germline gives CDR1 MNHEY, CDR2 SMNVEV (reference sequence). Trimming pared 5 bases from V and 2 bases from J, leaving 20 bases between. The CDR3 coding sequence is TGTGCCAGCAGTATTAGCAGGGGCTCAATTCTCACAGATACGCAGTATTTT. Amino acids: CASSISRGSILTDTQYF.

The table lists this clonotype with many counts. The genes are TRBV2 and TRBJ1-1; D ambiguous. V was shortened by 7 bases and J by 1 base, with 10 bases between the two germline ends. Per germline, CDR1 SNHLY and CDR2 FYNNEI. The CDR3 covers 13 residues. CDR3 bases: TGTGCCAGCAAGAAGGACTCGAACACTGAAGCTTTCTTT. Translation: CASKKDSNTEAFF.

This clonotype was observed many times. CDR3 in DNA: TGCAGCGTTGAGATCGGGCAGCTCACAGATACGCAGTATTTT. Translating gives CSVEIGQLTDTQYF. The chain has TRBV29-1 and TRBJ2-3; D is unresolved. Trimming left V 3 bases short and J 2 bases short, with 12 bases between. The CDR3 has 14 residues. Germline loops: CDR1 SQVTM, CDR2 ANQGSEA.

This clonotype was counted at least ten times. The chain is built from TRBV7-9 and TRBJ2-3, with no clear D. Per the germline V gene, CDR1 is SEHNR and CDR2 is FQNEAQ (reference sequence). The CDR3 runs 15 residues. V shed 3 bases and J shed 2 bases, with 12 bases lying between them. Here the CDR3 reads CASSFLEHYTDTQYF. As DNA, the CDR3 is TGTGCCAGCAGCTTTTTGGAGCATTACACAGATACGCAGTATTTT.

At least ten counts were recorded for this clonotype. The chain employs TRBV7-8 and TRBJ2-6; 8 nucleotides agree with TRBD1. V shed 5 bases and J 0 bases; nucleotides not matched to a gene: 9. The germline gives CDR1 SGHVS, CDR2 FQNEAQ. The CDR3 runs to 18 residues. In DNA form, the CDR3 reads TGTGCCAGCAGCCCTGGGACAGGTTTCAGCTCTGGGGCCAACGTCCTGACTTTC. Amino acids: CASSPGTGFSSGANVLTF.

This clonotype has a count of ten or more. CDR3 amino acids: CASSLGHGDEQFF. DNA for the CDR3: TGTGCCAGCAGCTTAGGCCATGGGGATGAGCAGTTCTTC. V and J are TRBV7-3 and TRBJ2-1; no firm D call. V gave up 2 bases and J gave up 8 bases, with 10 bases separating them. The CDR3 length is 13 residues. The germline CDR1 and CDR2 sequences are SGHTA and FQGTGA.

The chain uses TRBV11-2 and TRBJ2-6; D might be TRBD1 (5 bases). Between the trimmed V and J ends, which lost 6 bases and 8 bases, there was a span of 14 bases. Germline V gene sequence: CDR1 SGHAT, CDR2 FQNNGV. The CDR3 is made up of 14 amino acids. CDR3 residues: CASSNNAGTNVLTF. In DNA, the CDR3 is TGTGCCAGCAGTAATAATGCAGGGACCAACGTCCTGACTTTC.

This clonotype was seen many times. The CDR3 bases are TGTGCCAGCAGTGAAACGGCCCGCGGTTGGGAGCTGTTTTTT. This codes for CASSETARGWELFF. The V gene is TRBV6-1, the J gene TRBJ2-2, with D unclear. Looked up from germline, CDR1 is MNHNS and CDR2 is SASEGT. The CDR3 loop spans 14 amino acids. With 2 bases removed from V and 9 bases from J, the gap between germline ends came to 13 bases.

The chain carries TRBV6-1 and TRBJ2-2; D remains unclear. Germline CDR1 reads MNHNS; CDR2 reads SASEGT. This CDR3 comprises 13 residues. Trimming stripped 1 base from V and 6 bases from J, with 6 bases between. In DNA, the CDR3 is TGTGCCAGCAGTGAAGGAAGGGCCGGGGAGCTGTTTTTT. This sequence encodes CASSEGRAGELFF.

In the case of this clonotype: This could be a read error, since a much larger clone is one nucleotide away. V gene TRBV12-3 or TRBV12-4 combines with J gene TRBJ1-1; no clear D. The CDR3 is 12 amino acids. The CDR3 DNA is TGTACCAGCAGCCAAAACGGAGATGAAGCTTTCTTT. Protein: CTSSQNGDEAFF.

The chain uses TRBV6-5 and TRBJ1-4; no definite D call. CDR1 is MNHEY, CDR2 SVGAGI, per germline. The CDR3 spans 12 residues. V was shortened by 2 bases and J by 8 bases, with 6 bases between the two germline ends. CDR3: CASSYAGEKLFF. The CDR3 DNA reads TGTGCCAGCAGTTACGCTGGCGAAAAACTGTTTTTT.

This clonotype was recorded many times. The genes are TRBV12-3 or TRBV12-4 and TRBJ1-4; D is undetermined. V was pared by 0 bases and J by 4 bases, with 9 bases between. CDR3 size: 15 residues. CDR3 loop: CASSLALRSNEKLFF. The CDR3 DNA follows: TGTGCCAGCAGTTTAGCGCTCCGGAGTAATGAAAAACTGTTTTTT.

This clonotype was found a few times. V is TRBV20-1 and J is TRBJ2-2; 8 bases agree with TRBD2. There are 14 residues in the CDR3. Germline V gives CDR1 DFQATT, CDR2 SNEGSKA (reference sequence). V lost 3 bases and J lost 5; bases outside the gene matches: 5. The CDR3 here is CSASGGAGTGELFF. The DNA of the CDR3 is TGCAGTGCTAGCGGGGGGGCTGGGACCGGGGAGCTGTTTTTT.

This clonotype has a count of ten or more. The chain employs TRBV19 and TRBJ2-7; the match to TRBD1 covers 8 bases. CDR1 is LNHDA, CDR2 SQIVND, per germline (reference sequence). This CDR3 region has 15 residues. V was clipped by 6 bases and J by 1 base; unmatched bases: 8. This chain's CDR3 is CASRARDRSSYEQYF. CDR3 DNA sequence: TGTGCCAGTAGGGCCCGGGACAGGAGTTCCTACGAGCAGTACTTC.

The chain recombines TRBV19 with TRBJ2-4; 8 bases match TRBD1. Germline V gene sequence: CDR1 LNHDA, CDR2 SQIVND (reference sequence). The V gene end was trimmed by 6 bases and the J gene end by 3 bases; junction bases not matched to a gene: 7. There are 15 residues in the CDR3. CDR3 amino acids: CASSDRGQVKNIQYF. The CDR3 DNA reads TGTGCCAGTAGCGACAGGGGCCAAGTCAAAAACATTCAGTACTTC.

The sample holds many counts of this clonotype. This chain joins TRBV7-2 and TRBJ2-1; the match to TRBD1 covers 9 bases. This CDR3 comprises 15 residues. From germline, CDR1 is SGHTA and CDR2 FQGNSA. V trimming: 5 bases; J trimming: 5 bases; junction bases outside the gene matches: 7. The CDR3 here is CASSGGTGYDNEQFF. The CDR3, as DNA: TGTGCCAGCAGCGGGGGGACAGGGTATGACAATGAGCAGTTCTTC.

This clonotype was seen many times. The CDR3 reads CASSLMFISNTGELFF. The CDR3 DNA follows: TGTGCCAGCAGCTTAATGTTTATCTCCAACACCGGGGAGCTGTTTTTT. The V call is TRBV7-3, the J call TRBJ2-2; D not resolved. The V gene's germline CDR1 is SGHTA and CDR2 FQGTGA. The CDR3 is made up of 16 amino acids. Trimming pared 1 base from V and 2 bases from J, leaving 11 bases between.

There are many counts of this clonotype. The V gene is TRBV3-1, the J gene TRBJ1-5, with 10 bases matching TRBD1. Germline assignment: CDR1 LGHDT and CDR2 YNNKEL (reference sequence). V dropped 3 bases and J dropped 2; count of bases not matched to a gene: 7. This CDR3 is built from 17 residues. In DNA, the CDR3 is TGTGCCAGCAGCCATGCCTCAGGGACAGGGGGCAATCAGCCCCAGCATTTT. As protein: CASSHASGTGGNQPQHF.

This clonotype was seen only a few times. In nucleotides, the CDR3 is TGTGCCACCAGTGATCCCCGGGGGACTGGAAACACCATATATTTT. Its translation: CATSDPRGTGNTIYF. The chain recombines TRBV24-1 with TRBJ1-3; D is possibly TRBD1 (5 bases). Germline V lookup: CDR1 KGHDR, CDR2 SFDVKD. With 3 bases removed from V and 2 bases from J, the gap between germline ends came to 10 bases. The CDR3 has 15 residues.

This clonotype was seen more than once but under ten times. The gene calls are TRBV2 and TRBJ2-2, with 7 positions matching TRBD2. The CDR3 is made up of 16 amino acids. V dropped 6 bases and J dropped 4; count of bases not matched to a gene: 11. CDR1 is SNHLY and CDR2 is FYNNEI in the germline V gene. CDR3 loop: CASRFRLTGGTGELFF. CDR3 nucleotides: TGTGCCAGCAGATTCCGGCTGACGGGGGGCACCGGGGAGCTGTTTTTT. The full variable domain, with the rest looked up from reference TRBV2 and TRBJ2-2, is EPEVTQTPSHQVTQMGQEVILRCVPISNHLYFYWYRQILGQKVEFLVSFYNNEISEKSEIFDDQFSVERPDGSNFTLKIRSTKLEDSAMYFCASRFRLTGGTGELFFGEGSRLTVL.

Comment on this clonotype: A much larger clonotype is one base distant, so this may be a read error. The genes are TRBV24-1 and TRBJ1-5, with TRBD1 identical over 7 bases. Germline trimming cut 9 bases from V and 0 bases from J; bases unmatched to any gene: 10. CDR1 KGHDR and CDR2 SFDVKD come from the germline V gene. The CDR3 spans 16 residues. The CDR3 DNA reads TGTGCCACCGGCGATAACAGGGGATATAGCAATCAGCCCCAGCATTTT. Protein product: CATGDNRGYSNQPQHF.

Only a few counts were recorded for this clonotype. The chain is built from TRBV20-1 and TRBJ1-2; D perhaps matches TRBD1 (6 bases). V was shortened by 0 bases and J by 6 bases, with 17 bases between the two germline ends. In germline, CDR1 is DFQATT, CDR2 SNEGSKA (reference sequence). The CDR3 extends over 15 amino acids. CDR3 region: CSARDGGRGENGYTF. As DNA, the CDR3 is TGCAGTGCTAGAGATGGGGGGCGGGGAGAGAATGGCTACACCTTC.

This clonotype was seen many times. V usage is TRBV12-5 and J usage is TRBJ2-1; D assignment may be TRBD1 or TRBD2 (5 bases each). V dropped 4 bases and J dropped 12 bases, with 16 bases sitting between them. CDR3 length: 13 residues. The germline CDR1 and CDR2 sequences are LGHNT and FRNRAP. CDR3 nucleotides: TGTGCTAGTGGTTGGCTCGGGGCGTCCAGGCAGTTCTTC. Its translation: CASGWLGASRQFF.

In this sample, this clonotype turned up many times. The rearrangement joins TRBV28 to TRBJ2-5; 10 bases fit TRBD2. From germline, CDR1 is MDHEN and CDR2 SYDVKM. This CDR3 comprises 14 residues. The ends lost 7 bases at V and 1 base at J; junction bases unmatched: 3. The CDR3: CASTLAGGQETQYF. The CDR3 nucleotides are TGTGCCAGCACCTTAGCGGGGGGCCAAGAGACCCAGTACTTC.